A single T cell receptor (beta chain) is shown here with its context. The V end was cut by 3 bases, the J end by 0 bases, with 16 bases between. Germline CDR1 reads SGHKS; CDR2 reads YYEKEE (reference sequence). CDR3 length equals 16 residues. Original methodology: Cell counts per sample came from amplifying reference gene primers. This table comes from immunoSEQ multiplex PCR, and its TCRdb copy is limited to in-frame clones, with some not included. V and J calls and clone size are copied from that table; D and trimming were computed from the DNA. Of almost 250,000 clones detected, approximately 89% appear once; the ten largest clones hold around 1.6%. The data belong to a study of blood T cell repertoires in COVID-19. The overall study: Specimens from acute and convalescent COVID-19 originated in the United States, Italy and Spain. T cells, B-cell-depleted T cells, or PBMCs supplied cDNA or gDNA.

This chain links TRBV5-5 with TRBJ2-7; perhaps TRBD2 as D (6 bases). The sequencing sample was made of peripheral blood. The sequence was obtained from a woman aged 60-75 years who had recovered from COVID-19. The CDR3: CASSWAPGLSSYEQYF. The CDR3 DNA sequence: TGTGCCAGCAGCTGGGCCCCGGGACTTAGCTCCTACGAGCAGTACTTC.